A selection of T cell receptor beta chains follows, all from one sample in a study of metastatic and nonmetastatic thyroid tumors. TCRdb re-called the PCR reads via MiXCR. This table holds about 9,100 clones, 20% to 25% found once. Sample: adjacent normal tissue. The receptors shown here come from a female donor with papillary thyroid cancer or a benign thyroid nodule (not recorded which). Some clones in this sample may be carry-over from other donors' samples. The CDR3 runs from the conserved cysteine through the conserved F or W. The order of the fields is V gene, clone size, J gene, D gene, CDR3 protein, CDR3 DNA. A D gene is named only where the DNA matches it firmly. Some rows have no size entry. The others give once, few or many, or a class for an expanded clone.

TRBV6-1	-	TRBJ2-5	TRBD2	CASNLIAGGQETQYF	TGTGCCAGCAATCTCATAGCGGGGGGGCAGGAGACCCAGTACTTC
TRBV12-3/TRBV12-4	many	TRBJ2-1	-	CANTFRAYNEQFF	TGTGCCAACACCTTTCGAGCCTACAATGAGCAGTTCTTC
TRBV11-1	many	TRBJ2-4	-	CASSSGRKNIQYF	TGTGCCAGCAGCTCGGGCAGGAAAAACATTCAGTACTTC
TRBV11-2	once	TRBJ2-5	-	CASSLALGRTQETQYF	TGTGCCAGCAGCTTAGCGTTGGGCAGGACGCAAGAGACCCAGTACTTC
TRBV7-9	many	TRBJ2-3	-	CASRSLNFRTDTQYF	TGTGCCAGCAGGTCTTTGAATTTCCGCACAGATACGCAGTATTTT
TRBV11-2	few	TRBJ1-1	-	CASSLGFQTLRGGEAFF	TGTGCCAGCAGCCTGGGGTTTCAGACCCTGAGAGGGGGTGAAGCTTTCTTT
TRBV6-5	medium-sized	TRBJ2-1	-	CASSHRGLGGTSYNEQFF	TGTGCCAGCAGTCACCGCGGTTTGGGCGGAACTTCATACAATGAGCAGTTCTTC
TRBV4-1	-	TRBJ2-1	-	CASSPSVWSSYNEQFF	TGCGCCAGCAGCCCCAGCGTGTGGAGCTCCTACAATGAGCAGTTCTTC
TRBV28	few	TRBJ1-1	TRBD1	CASSLPGQGDTEAFF	TGTGCCAGCAGTCTGCCGGGACAGGGAGACACTGAAGCTTTCTTT
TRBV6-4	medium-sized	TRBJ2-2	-	CASSKEALGELFF	TGTGCCAGCAGTAAGGAGGCCTTAGGGGAGCTGTTTTTT
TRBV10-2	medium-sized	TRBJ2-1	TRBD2	CASTPSGGYNEQFF	TGCGCCAGCACTCCTAGCGGGGGATACAATGAGCAGTTCTTC
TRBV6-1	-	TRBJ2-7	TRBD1	CASSEDGTGNYEQYF	TGTGCCAGCAGTGAAGACGGGACAGGGAACTACGAGCAGTACTTC
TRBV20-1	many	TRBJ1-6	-	CSARVTDNSYNSPLHF	TGCAGTGCTAGAGTCACCGACAACTCCTATAATTCACCCCTCCACTTT
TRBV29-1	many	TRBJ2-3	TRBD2	CSLDFGLASDTQYF	TGCAGCCTTGATTTTGGACTAGCGTCAGATACGCAGTATTTT
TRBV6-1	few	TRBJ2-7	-	CASSVRGNNPGEQYF	TGTGCCAGCAGTGTTAGGGGAAACAACCCCGGGGAGCAGTACTTC
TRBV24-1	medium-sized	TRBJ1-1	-	CATSLAGEAFF	TGTGCCACTAGTTTAGCGGGTGAAGCTTTCTTT
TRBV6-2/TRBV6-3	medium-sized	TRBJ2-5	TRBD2	CASSSVTSLRETQYF	TGTGCCAGCAGTTCTGTGACTAGCCTCCGGGAGACCCAGTACTTC
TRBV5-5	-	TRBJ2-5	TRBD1	CASSMGQMETQYF	TGTGCCAGCAGCATGGGACAGATGGAGACCCAGTACTTC
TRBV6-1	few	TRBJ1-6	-	CASSGITGYNSPLHF	TGCGCCAGCAGTGGAATAACAGGGTACAATTCACCCCTCCACTTT
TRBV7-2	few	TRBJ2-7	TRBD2	CASSSKLGGGELYF	TGTGCCAGCAGCTCAAAACTTGGTGGGGGGGAGCTGTACTTC
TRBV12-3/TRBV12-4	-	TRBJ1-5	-	CASSLSRQVNQPQHF	TGTGCCAGCAGTTTATCCCGACAGGTGAATCAGCCCCAGCATTTT
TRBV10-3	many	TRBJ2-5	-	CAIRKTGPLGETQYF	TGTGCCATCAGGAAAACGGGCCCTTTGGGAGAGACCCAGTACTTC
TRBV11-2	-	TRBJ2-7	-	CASSFVVDGAYGQYF	TGTGCCAGCAGCTTTGTTGTGGACGGCGCCTACGGGCAGTACTTC
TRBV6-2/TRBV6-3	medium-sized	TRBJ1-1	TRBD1	CASSRIFDRVTEAFF	TGTGCCAGCAGCCGAATATTCGACAGGGTCACTGAAGCTTTCTTT
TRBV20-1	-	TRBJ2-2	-	CSARGIDKNTGELFF	TGCAGTGCTAGGGGGATTGACAAGAACACCGGGGAGCTGTTTTTT
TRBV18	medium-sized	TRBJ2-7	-	CASSPRDGTYEQYF	TGTGCCAGCTCACCACGGGACGGAACCTACGAGCAGTACTTC
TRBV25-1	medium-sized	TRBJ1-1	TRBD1	CASSGHGQGGSMNTEAFF	TGTGCCAGCAGTGGTCATGGACAGGGAGGGAGCATGAACACTGAAGCTTTCTTT
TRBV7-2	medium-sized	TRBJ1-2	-	CASSSSVNYGYTF	TGTGCCAGCAGCTCCAGCGTCAACTATGGCTACACCTTC
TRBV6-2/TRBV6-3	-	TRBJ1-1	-	CASISAGDSLEAFF	TGTGCCAGCATATCGGCAGGCGACAGTTTAGAAGCTTTCTTT
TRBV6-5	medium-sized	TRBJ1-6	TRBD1	CASSTRSGGFSPLHF	TGTGCCAGCAGTACTCGGTCAGGGGGGTTTTCACCCCTCCACTTT
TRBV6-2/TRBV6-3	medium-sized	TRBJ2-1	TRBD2	CASSYGLAGENNEQFF	TGTGCCAGCAGTTACGGTCTAGCGGGGGAAAACAATGAGCAGTTCTTC
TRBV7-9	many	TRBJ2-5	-	CASSLAGETQYF	TGTGCCAGCAGCTTAGCAGGGGAGACCCAGTACTTC
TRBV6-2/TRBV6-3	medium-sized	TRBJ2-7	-	CALPEQRGEQYF	TGTGCTCTACCTGAACAAAGGGGCGAGCAGTACTTC
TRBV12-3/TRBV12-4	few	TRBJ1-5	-	CASSRDSSDQPQHF	TGTGCCAGCAGCCGAGACAGTTCCGATCAGCCCCAGCATTTT
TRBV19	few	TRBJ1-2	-	CASIPQPGRDYGYTF	TGTGCCAGTATCCCCCAACCGGGACGGGACTATGGCTACACCTTC
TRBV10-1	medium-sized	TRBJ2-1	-	CASSEWPSEQFF	TGCGCCAGCAGTGAGTGGCCGAGTGAGCAGTTCTTC
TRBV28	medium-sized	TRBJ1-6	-	CVAQAKNYNSPLHF	TGTGTGGCCCAGGCAAAAAACTATAATTCACCCCTCCACTTT
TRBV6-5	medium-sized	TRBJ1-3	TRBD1	CASSYQGGISGNTIYF	TGTGCCAGCAGTTACCAGGGGGGGATCTCTGGAAACACCATATATTTT
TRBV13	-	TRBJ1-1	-	CASIPGGVTEAFF	TGTGCCAGCATCCCTGGGGGAGTCACTGAAGCTTTCTTT
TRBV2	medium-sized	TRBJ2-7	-	CASSTRDEQYF	TGTGCCAGCAGTACGAGGGACGAGCAGTACTTC
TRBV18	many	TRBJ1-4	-	CASSLRRASGYEKLFF	TGTGCCAGCTCACTCCGGCGGGCCTCAGGCTATGAAAAACTGTTTTTT
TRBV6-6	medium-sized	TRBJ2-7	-	CASSYSTDLYEQYF	TGTGCCAGCAGTTACTCGACAGATCTCTACGAGCAGTACTTC
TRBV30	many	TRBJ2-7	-	CAWVDPFGRGEQYF	TGTGCCTGGGTGGACCCCTTCGGAAGAGGCGAGCAGTACTTC
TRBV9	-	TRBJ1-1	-	CASSVQGMVEAFF	TGTGCCAGCAGCGTACAGGGCATGGTTGAAGCTTTCTTC
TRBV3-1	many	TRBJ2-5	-	CASSQVGVGTQYF	TGTGCCAGCAGCCAAGTCGGGGTTGGGACCCAGTACTTC
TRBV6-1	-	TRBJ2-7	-	CARRLMTEGFHEQYF	TGTGCCAGGAGGCTTATGACTGAAGGGTTCCACGAGCAGTACTTC
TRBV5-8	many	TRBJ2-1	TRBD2	CASNGLAGPALDEQFF	TGTGCCAGCAACGGACTAGCGGGGCCCGCTTTGGATGAGCAGTTCTTC
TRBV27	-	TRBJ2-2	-	CASSSLDHTGELFF	TGTGCCAGCAGTTCCCTGGATCACACCGGGGAGCTGTTTTTT
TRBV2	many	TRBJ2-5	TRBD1	CASSVHRGETQYF	TGTGCCAGCAGTGTGCACAGGGGGGAGACCCAGTACTTC
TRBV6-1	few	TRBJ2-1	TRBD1	CASSRTGYNEQFF	TGTGCCAGCAGTCGGACAGGGTACAATGAGCAGTTCTTC
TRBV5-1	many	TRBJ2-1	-	CASSSSAGLGNEQFF	TGCGCCAGCAGTTCCTCTGCAGGGTTGGGCAATGAGCAGTTCTTC
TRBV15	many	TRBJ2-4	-	CATSRDLGGTQKNIQYF	TGTGCCACCAGCAGAGATCTCGGGGGGACACAGAAAAACATTCAGTACTTC
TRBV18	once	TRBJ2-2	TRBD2	CASSAGTRNTGELFF	TGTGCCAGCTCAGCGGGGACTAGAAACACCGGGGAGCTGTTTTTT
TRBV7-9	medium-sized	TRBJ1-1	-	CASSLDNSGVTEAFF	TGTGCCAGCAGCTTAGACAACTCAGGGGTGACTGAAGCTTTCTTT
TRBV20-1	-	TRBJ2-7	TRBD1	CSARRQTGTNEQYF	TGCAGTGCTAGGCGGCAGACAGGGACGAACGAGCAGTACTTC
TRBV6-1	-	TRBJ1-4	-	CASSVQGEKLFF	TGTGCCAGCAGTGTACAAGGTGAAAAACTGTTTTTT
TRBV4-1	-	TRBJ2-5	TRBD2	CASSPGTSGKTQYF	TGCGCCAGCAGCCCGGGGACTAGCGGGAAAACCCAGTACTTC
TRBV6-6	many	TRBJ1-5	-	CASSYGDMWPQHF	TGTGCCAGCAGTTACGGAGACATGTGGCCCCAGCATTTT
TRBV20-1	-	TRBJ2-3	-	CSAPSAGGRTTDTRYF	TGCAGTGCGCCGTCGGCCGGCGGGCGGACCACAGATACGCGGTATTTT
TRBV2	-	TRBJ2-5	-	CASSQLVMETQYF	TGTGCCAGCAGCCAACTAGTTATGGAGACCCAGTATTTC